Listed below are T cell receptor beta chains from one sample, sequenced in a study of blood T cell repertoires in COVID-19. Data came from immunoSEQ multiplex PCR; TCRdb stores just in-frame clones and leaves some out. The data show some 110,000 clones, around 90% seen once. Sequenced: peripheral blood. Source of these receptors: a human donor in a cohort sampled during active COVID-19. Both conserved end residues are part of each CDR3. The D gene is left open where the match is weak. Size is stated for part of the rows, as once, few or many counts, or as a class when the clone is expanded.

d_call j_call v_call clone_size cdr3_aa cdr3_nt
TRBD1 TRBJ2-7 TRBV30 - CAWKGGQVGRQYF TGTGCCTGGAAGGGGGGACAGGTGGGGCGGCAGTACTTC
TRBD1 TRBJ1-5 TRBV7-9 - CASSFWGQGADNQPQHF TGTGCCAGCAGCTTTTGGGGACAGGGGGCGGACAATCAGCCCCAGCATTTT
TRBD1 TRBJ1-1 TRBV24-1 - CATSGGTANTEAFF TGTGCCACCAGTGGCGGGACAGCGAACACTGAAGCTTTCTTT
- TRBJ1-1 TRBV7-2 - CASSLRVKGSGTEAFF TGTGCCAGCAGCTTAAGGGTGAAAGGGTCGGGAACTGAAGCTTTCTTT
TRBD2 TRBJ2-3 TRBV30 - CAWSVAGGQNTQYF TGTGCCTGGAGTGTGGCGGGGGGGCAGAATACGCAGTATTTT
- TRBJ2-7 TRBV10-2 - CASSAQAYEQYF TGCGCCAGCAGTGCGCAGGCCTACGAGCAGTACTTC
- TRBJ2-3 TRBV5-1 - CASSLLDTQYF TGCGCCAGCAGCCTCTTAGATACGCAGTATTTT
TRBD1 TRBJ2-7 TRBV11-3 - CASSFRDRVGEQYF TGTGCCAGCAGCTTCCGGGACAGGGTGGGCGAGCAGTACTTC
TRBD1 TRBJ2-7 TRBV2 - CASSEGWAGGAYEQYF TGTGCCAGCAGCGAGGGGTGGGCAGGGGGCGCCTACGAGCAGTACTTC
- TRBJ2-6 TRBV28 - CAHGTGPLSGANVLTF TGTGCCCACGGAACAGGACCGTTAAGCGGGGCCAACGTCCTGACTTTC
TRBD1 TRBJ1-4 TRBV5-6 many CASSGAIQGGAPNEKLFF TGTGCCAGCAGCGGGGCCATACAGGGGGGCGCGCCTAATGAAAAACTGTTTTTT
- TRBJ2-3 TRBV7-2 - CASSLSGGTDTQYF TGTGCCAGCAGCTTATCCGGAGGCACAGATACGCAGTATTTT
TRBD2 TRBJ2-5 TRBV5-1 - CASSLGGGPQETQYF TGCGCCAGCAGCTTGGGCGGGGGTCCCCAAGAGACCCAGTACTTC
- TRBJ1-1 TRBV12-3/TRBV12-4 - CASSWEPKEGAFF TGTGCCAGCAGTTGGGAACCGAAGGAGGGGGCTTTCTTT
- TRBJ1-2 TRBV2 - CASSDRGNYGYTF TGTGCCAGCAGTGATAGGGGGAACTATGGCTACACCTTC
TRBD1 TRBJ1-5 TRBV19 - CASSSGQDNQPQHF TGTGCCAGTAGTTCCGGACAGGACAATCAGCCCCAGCATTTT
- TRBJ1-6 TRBV9 - CASSGGNSPLHF TGTGCCAGCAGCGGCGGTAATTCACCCCTCCACTTT
- TRBJ1-1 TRBV7-2 - CASSLWSGFGAFF TGTGCCAGCAGCTTATGGTCAGGGTTTGGAGCTTTCTTT
TRBD2 TRBJ2-3 TRBV19 - CASHPGLAGESTDTQYF TGTGCCAGTCATCCGGGACTAGCGGGGGAGAGCACAGATACGCAGTATTTT
TRBD1 TRBJ1-5 TRBV7-2 - CASSRAGQGDQPQHF TGTGCCAGCAGCCGCGCCGGACAGGGAGACCAGCCCCAGCATTTT
- TRBJ1-1 TRBV7-9 once CASSLETGKAFF TGTGCCAGCAGCTTAGAGACAGGAAAAGCTTTCTTT